These 4 T cell receptor beta chains came from one sample sequenced in a study of T cells after yellow fever vaccination. MiXCR, run by TCRdb on the 5' RACE reads, gives a single entry per CDR3 protein. The sample includes approximately 550,000 distinct CDR3 sequences, about 19% seen only once; the top ten take roughly an eighth. Sequencing was performed on PBMCs, taken 15 days after the yellow fever booster vaccination. The receptors were sampled from a man between 25 and 39 years old who received the YFV17D yellow fever vaccine.

V usage is TRBV28 and J usage is TRBJ1-2, with TRBD1 matching 9 bases. Germline V lookup: CDR1 MDHEN, CDR2 SYDVKM. V was clipped by 5 bases and J by 1 base; unmatched bases: 5. CDR3 length: 15 residues. The chain's CDR3 is CASSVGQGYNYGYTF. The CDR3 nucleotides are TGTGCCAGCAGTGTAGGACAGGGGTATAACTATGGCTACACCTTC.

The chain employs TRBV4-3 and TRBJ2-7; weak D call: TRBD2 (6 bases). V was shortened by 2 bases and J by 7 bases, with 15 bases between the two germline ends. CDR1 is LGHNA, CDR2 YSLEER, per germline. This CDR3 is built from 14 residues. The CDR3 here is CASSQNLAPQEQYF. The CDR3 bases are TGCGCCAGCAGCCAAAATCTAGCGCCCCAGGAGCAGTACTTC.

V gene TRBV4-3 combines with J gene TRBJ2-1, with a possible D match to TRBD1 (5 bases). The CDR3 loop spans 11 amino acids. V dropped 6 bases and J dropped 9 bases, with 9 bases sitting between them. CDR1 LGHNA and CDR2 YSLEER come from the germline V gene. In DNA, the CDR3 is TGCGCCAGCAGAAGGGGCGGTGAGCAGTTCTTC. It is translated as CASRRGGEQFF.

This chain links TRBV5-4 with TRBJ2-7, with D possibly being TRBD1 (5 bases). From germline, CDR1 is SGHNT and CDR2 YYREEE (reference sequence). CDR3 size: 14 residues. Trimming took 4 bases from V and 6 from J, leaving 17 bases between them. CDR3 DNA: TGTGCCAGCAGCCCCTCCACAGGTTACGGCGAGCAGTACTTC. Translating it yields CASSPSTGYGEQYF. The variable domain in full, with the rest retrieved from reference TRBV5-4 and TRBJ2-7, is ETGVTQSPTHLIKTRGQQVTLRCSSQSGHNTVSWYQQALGQGPQFIFQYYREEENGRGNFPPRFSGLQFPNYSSELNVNALELDDSALYLCASSPSTGYGEQYFGPGTRLTVT.